The 26 T cell receptor beta chains below come from one sample, sequenced in a study of blood T cell repertoires in COVID-19. Assay: immunoSEQ multiplex PCR; the TCRdb copy retains only in-frame clones and omits some. The profile shows roughly 200,000 clones, around 86% of them singletons. The source material was peripheral blood. These receptors were collected from a man aged 40-55 years with active or convalescent COVID-19.

The CDR3 DNA is TGTGCCAGCAGTTTGCCCGGGTTAGATGGCTACACCTTC. Translating gives CASSLPGLDGYTF. This chain joins TRBV5-6 and TRBJ1-2; D gene unclear. This CDR3 has 13 residues. Trimming stripped 5 bases from V and 6 bases from J, with 14 bases between. Germline CDR1 reads SGHDT; CDR2 reads YYEEEE.

This clone has a single count. This chain links TRBV7-8 with TRBJ2-3; D gene uncertain. The germline V gene encodes CDR1 SGHVS and CDR2 FQNEAQ. The CDR3 has 13 residues. V lost 1 base and J lost 2, with 4 bases in between. The CDR3 coding sequence is TGTGCCAGCAGCTTAGTCGTCACAGATACGCAGTATTTT. Protein sequence: CASSLVVTDTQYF.

V usage is TRBV20-1 and J usage is TRBJ2-3; maybe TRBD2 (6 bases). Deletions cut 3 bases from V and 0 bases from J, with 13 bases between. From germline, CDR1 is DFQATT and CDR2 SNEGSKA (reference sequence). This CDR3 has 15 amino acids. This CDR3 reads CSASTLALSTDTQYF. In nucleotides, the CDR3 is TGCAGTGCTAGTACTCTAGCGCTTAGCACAGATACGCAGTATTTT.

The chain links TRBV28 to TRBJ2-7, with D unclear. Trimming shortened V by 6 bases and J by 0 bases, and 12 bases separated the two germline ends. This CDR3 comprises 14 residues. Germline V gene lookup returns CDR1 MDHEN and CDR2 SYDVKM. The chain's CDR3 is CASSYDGASYEQYF. CDR3 DNA: TGTGCCAGCAGCTATGACGGAGCCTCCTACGAGCAGTACTTC.

V gene TRBV5-1 combines with J gene TRBJ2-7; 10 nucleotides agree with TRBD1. CDR1 and CDR2 (germline): SGHRS, YFSETQ. The length of the CDR3 is 15 residues. V lost 4 bases and J lost 2; bases outside the gene matches: 6. Written as DNA, the CDR3 is TGCGCCAGCAGCATTCCGACAGGGGGCGCCTACGAGCAGTACTTC. Encoded protein: CASSIPTGGAYEQYF.

The chain joins TRBV29-1 to TRBJ2-7; 9 bases match TRBD1. Per germline, CDR1 SQVTM and CDR2 ANQGSEA. CDR3 length: 12 residues. The V gene end was trimmed by 7 bases and the J gene end by 3 bases; junction bases not matched to a gene: 4. The CDR3 bases are TGCAGCGCCTGGACAGGGGTCTACGAGCAGTACTTC. Residues: CSAWTGVYEQYF.

The genes are TRBV6-5 and TRBJ2-5, with D unclear. The V gene's germline CDR1 is MNHEY and CDR2 SVGAGI. This CDR3 comprises 10 residues. V lost 6 bases to trimming and J lost 4 bases, with 3 bases between them. This chain's CDR3 is CASSRETQYF. The DNA of the CDR3 is TGTGCCAGCAGCCGAGAGACCCAGTACTTC.

The chain combines TRBV2 with TRBJ2-7; TRBD1 matches 8 bases. In germline, CDR1 is SNHLY, CDR2 FYNNEI. The junction had 10 bases not matched to a gene; V was cut back by 8 bases and J by 4 bases. CDR3 length equals 14 residues. In DNA, the CDR3 is TGTGCCAGCGGCACAGGGGGATTAGGTTACGAGCAGTACTTC. Encoded protein: CASGTGGLGYEQYF.

This clone was counted once. The chain employs TRBV27 and TRBJ1-6; no definite D call. V gave up 8 bases and J gave up 9 bases, with 11 bases separating them. CDR1 and CDR2 (germline): MNHEY, SMNVEV (reference sequence). The CDR3 has 12 residues. CDR3 nucleotide sequence: TGTGCCAGCCGTAGGGAGGGTTCACCCCTCCACTTT. Its protein is CASRREGSPLHF.

This clone was seen once. The rearrangement uses TRBV3-1 (or the pseudogene TRBV3-2) and TRBJ2-2, with D hard to call. V lost 4 bases and J lost 1, with 10 bases in between. The CDR3 loop spans 15 amino acids. CDR1 LGHDT and CDR2 YNNKEL come from the germline V gene (reference sequence). The CDR3 DNA sequence: TGTGCCAGCAGCCTAGGAGAAGGGAACACCGGGGAGCTGTTTTTT. Its protein is CASSLGEGNTGELFF.

Comment on this clone: The same CDR3 arises from other DNA sequences in this sample as well. The rearrangement joins TRBV3-1 (or the pseudogene TRBV3-2) to TRBJ2-7; no clear D gene. Trimming removed 1 base from V and 6 bases from J, with 4 bases in between. The CDR3 is 11 residues long. Per the germline V gene, CDR1 is LGHDT and CDR2 is YNNKEL (reference sequence). The CDR3 loop is CASSQAGEQYF. CDR3 coding DNA: TGTGCCAGCAGCCAAGCAGGCGAGCAGTACTTC.

The CDR3 protein is CASSSVGGRQETQYF. The CDR3 nucleotides read TGTGCCAGCAGCTCCGTGGGGGGGCGCCAAGAGACCCAGTACTTC. The chain carries TRBV7-3 and TRBJ2-5; TRBD2 might be the D (7 bases). The V end was cut by 4 bases, the J end by 1 base, with 13 bases between. Germline lookup yields CDR1 SGHTA and CDR2 FQGTGA. The CDR3 has 15 residues.

V usage is TRBV3-1 (or the pseudogene TRBV3-2) and J usage is TRBJ2-5; TRBD2 matches at 11 bases. Germline V gene data show CDR1 as LGHDT and CDR2 as YNNKEL (reference sequence). Trimming removed 4 bases from V and 3 bases from J; junction bases left unmatched: 19. This CDR3 has 20 residues. CDR3 residues: CASSPFSGTSGALIEETQYF. As DNA, the CDR3 is TGTGCCAGCAGCCCTTTCTCCGGGACTAGCGGAGCCCTGATAGAAGAGACCCAGTACTTC.

The chain uses TRBV6-5 and TRBJ1-1; 7 nucleotides match TRBD1. CDR1 is MNHEY, CDR2 SVGAGI, per germline. This CDR3 comprises 14 residues. J was trimmed by 1 base and V by 7 bases; bases with no gene match: 6. The chain's CDR3 is CASNPGQRNTEAFF. Here the CDR3 DNA reads TGTGCCAGCAACCCGGGACAGCGGAACACTGAAGCTTTCTTT.

This clone was seen once. This chain uses TRBV11-2 with TRBJ2-3, with D possibly TRBD1 on 5 matching bases. Deletions cut 0 bases from V and 0 bases from J, with 10 bases between. The germline V gene has CDR1 SGHAT and CDR2 FQNNGV. CDR3 length: 16 amino acids. This chain's CDR3 is CASSLEAGISTDTQYF. The CDR3 DNA is TGTGCCAGCAGCTTAGAGGCAGGGATAAGCACAGATACGCAGTATTTT.

This chain links TRBV4-3 with TRBJ1-4; D gene unclear. Per the germline V gene, CDR1 is LGHNA and CDR2 is YSLEER. V was pared by 0 bases and J by 5 bases, with 16 bases between. The CDR3 totals 17 residues. The DNA of the CDR3 is TGCGCCAGCAGCCAAGATGGGAGGGCTACCGCCAATGAAAAACTGTTTTTT. This encodes CASSQDGRATANEKLFF.

Of note for this clone: Other DNA sequences within the sample encode an identical CDR3. The chain couples TRBV5-5 to TRBJ1-5, with TRBD1 as a possible D gene (5 bases). V lost 0 bases to trimming and J lost 7 bases, with 14 bases between them. The CDR3 length is 15 residues. Germline lookup yields CDR1 SGHKS and CDR2 YYEKEE (reference sequence). CDR3 in amino acids: CASSLAVGGGQPQHF. In DNA, the CDR3 is TGTGCCAGCAGCTTGGCCGTGGGGGGTGGACAGCCCCAGCATTTT.

This chain links TRBV2 with TRBJ2-2; D possibly corresponds to TRBD1 (5 bases). Trimming shortened V by 7 bases and J by 4 bases, and 13 bases separated the two germline ends. The CDR3 length is 14 residues. Germline CDR1 is SNHLY and CDR2 is FYNNEI. This CDR3 reads CASIATEGTGELFF. The CDR3 DNA reads TGTGCCAGCATCGCGACAGAAGGCACCGGGGAGCTGTTTTTT.

The V call is TRBV19, the J call TRBJ1-2; possibly TRBD1 for D (5 bases). Between the trimmed V and J ends, which lost 2 bases and 7 bases, there was a span of 14 bases. The CDR3 is 14 amino acids. CDR1 is LNHDA and CDR2 is SQIVND in the germline V gene (reference sequence). The CDR3 DNA is TGTGCCAGTAGTATATCAGGGCCCCAAGGTGGCTACACCTTC. Translated: CASSISGPQGGYTF.

V usage is TRBV12-5 and J usage is TRBJ1-3; D is perhaps TRBD1 (5 bases). The germline V and J ends were trimmed by 5 bases and 9 bases, with 14 bases remaining between them. This CDR3 comprises 13 residues. CDR1 is LGHNT and CDR2 is FRNRAP in the germline V gene. The CDR3 nucleotides are TGTGCTAGTGGTCGCCCCCCGACAGCCACCATATATTTT. Its protein is CASGRPPTATIYF.

This chain links TRBV7-8 with TRBJ2-2; perhaps TRBD2 as D (7 bases). Germline V lookup: CDR1 SGHVS, CDR2 FQNEAQ. Trimming shortened V by 1 base and J by 6 bases, and 15 bases separated the two germline ends. CDR3 length equals 16 residues. CDR3 in amino acids: CASSLVRGGAPGELFF. CDR3 sequence (DNA): TGTGCCAGCAGCTTAGTTAGAGGGGGGGCCCCCGGGGAGCTGTTTTTT.

This chain connects TRBV4-3 to TRBJ1-6; D remains ambiguous. V was shortened by 1 base and J by 9 bases, with 13 bases between the two germline ends. The CDR3 spans 15 residues. Germline V gene lookup returns CDR1 LGHNA and CDR2 YSLEER. CDR3 sequence: CASSQVVRVSSPLHF. The CDR3 bases are TGCGCCAGCAGCCAAGTAGTGAGGGTTAGTTCACCCCTCCACTTT.

This chain uses TRBV7-2 with TRBJ2-3; TRBD2 aligns across 7 bases. The CDR3 totals 14 residues. After removal of 6 bases from V and 3 bases from J, the junction contained 6 bases not matched to a gene. CDR1 SGHTA and CDR2 FQGNSA come from the germline V gene. CDR3: CASSPGGGTDTQYF. The CDR3 DNA follows: TGTGCCAGCAGTCCGGGGGGAGGGACAGATACGCAGTATTTT. Full variable domain (outside the CDR3, taken from reference TRBV7-2 and TRBJ2-3): GAGVSQSPSNKVTEKGKDVELRCDPISGHTALYWYRQSLGQGLEFLIYFQGNSAPDKSGLPSDRFSAERTGGSVSTLTIQRTQQEDSAVYLCASSPGGGTDTQYFGPGTRLTVL.

J is TRBJ2-3 and V is TRBV24-1; D gene uncertain. Trimming took 6 bases from V and 1 from J, leaving 4 bases between them. Germline V gene data show CDR1 as KGHDR and CDR2 as SFDVKD. The CDR3 consists of 12 residues. CDR3 nucleotide sequence: TGTGCCACCAGTAGCGGCACAGATACGCAGTATTTT. It yields the protein CATSSGTDTQYF.

This clone was observed a handful of times. The chain has TRBV9 and TRBJ1-2, with TRBD1 identical over 8 bases. This CDR3 region has 15 residues. Germline V CDR1 and CDR2: SGDLS, YYNGEE. The V gene end was trimmed by 3 bases and the J gene end by 0 bases; junction bases not matched to a gene: 4. In DNA, the CDR3 is TGTGCCAGCAGCGCCTGGACAGGGACTAACTATGGCTACACCTTC. This gives the protein CASSAWTGTNYGYTF. Supplemented by reference TRBV9 and TRBJ1-2, the full variable domain reads DSGVTQTPKHLITATGQRVTLRCSPRSGDLSVYWYQQSLDQGLQFLIQYYNGEERAKGNILERFSAQQFPDLHSELNLSSLELGDSALYFCASSAWTGTNYGYTFGSGTRLTVV.

The rearrangement joins TRBV1 to TRBJ2-7; TRBD2, the table's D call, was not compared with the DNA. TRBV1 is a recognized pseudogene. This CDR3 has 15 residues. CDR3 in DNA: TGCACCAGCAGCCAAGAGGGGACTAGTTACTACGAGCAGTACTTC. This codes for CTSSQEGTSYYEQYF.